A single sample is the source of the 26 T cell receptor beta chains below, sequenced in a study of T-cell reconstitution after alpha-beta-depleted transplantation in children. Preparation of the TCRbeta library was carried out with unique molecular identifiers. Each CDR3 protein gets one entry after TCRdb re-called the PCR reads with MiXCR. Of 700,000 to 950,000 distinct CDR3 sequences detected, roughly 15% appear once; the ten largest clones hold roughly 5%. Material: PBMCs, mostly from graft donor cells, obtained 360 days after TCRalphabeta/CD19-depleted stem cell transplant. These receptors all come from a male patient aged 10 to 17 who had a stem cell transplant for acute lymphoblastic leukemia, so the T cells may come from the graft donor.

This clonotype was seen more than once but under ten times. The chain combines TRBV5-1 with TRBJ2-5, with unresolved D. There are 13 residues in the CDR3. Germline V lookup: CDR1 SGHRS, CDR2 YFSETQ. The V and J ends lost 1 base and 4 bases respectively, with 8 bases between them. CDR3 protein: CASSLRPRETQYF. DNA for the CDR3: TGCGCCAGCAGCTTGCGCCCGAGAGAGACCCAGTACTTC.

The chain carries TRBV5-1 and TRBJ2-3, with D possibly matching TRBD1 (5 bases). Germline V gene data show CDR1 as SGHRS and CDR2 as YFSETQ. V gave up 0 bases and J gave up 0 bases, with 17 bases separating them. CDR3 length equals 18 residues. CDR3: CASSLALVQGRSTDTQYF. CDR3 coding DNA: TGCGCCAGCAGCTTGGCACTCGTGCAGGGTCGGAGCACAGATACGCAGTATTTT.

This clonotype has a single count. This chain joins TRBV5-1 and TRBJ2-7; 7 bases agree with TRBD2. The V gene end was trimmed by 2 bases and the J gene end by 3 bases; junction bases not matched to a gene: 8. Germline V lookup: CDR1 SGHRS, CDR2 YFSETQ. CDR3 length: 15 amino acids. The CDR3 loop reads CASSFVAGVVYEQYF. In DNA form, the CDR3 reads TGCGCCAGCAGCTTTGTGGCGGGAGTAGTCTACGAGCAGTACTTC.

In this sample, this clonotype turned up a few times. The rearrangement joins TRBV7-2 to TRBJ1-2; D is unresolved. Germline V gene data show CDR1 as SGHTA and CDR2 as FQGNSA. This CDR3 contains 13 residues. V shed 3 bases and J shed 0 bases, with 5 bases lying between them. The CDR3 is CASSFVANYGYTF. CDR3 nucleotide sequence: TGTGCCAGCAGCTTTGTCGCTAACTATGGCTACACCTTC.

The chain is built from TRBV29-1 and TRBJ2-1; 8 bases are a match to TRBD2. V lost 6 bases and J lost 5; bases outside the gene matches: 9. CDR3 length: 14 amino acids. Germline CDR1 and CDR2: SQVTM and ANQGSEA. In DNA, the CDR3 is TGCAGCGTCGCCGGGACTAGGATCCACAATGAGCAGTTCTTC. As protein: CSVAGTRIHNEQFF.

This clonotype came up a few times. The chain has TRBV19 and TRBJ1-1; no definite D call. CDR3 length equals 15 residues. The V gene lost 3 bases and the J gene lost 0 bases, with 11 bases spanning the gap. The germline gives CDR1 LNHDA, CDR2 SQIVND (reference sequence). CDR3 nucleotide sequence: TGTGCCAGTAGTATTAACTCCCTCATGAACACTGAAGCTTTCTTT. Amino acids: CASSINSLMNTEAFF. Full variable domain (rest looked up from reference TRBV19 and TRBJ1-1): DGGITQSPKYLFRKEGQNVTLSCEQNLNHDAMYWYRQDPGQGLRLIYYSQIVNDFQKGDIAEGYSVSREKKESFPLTVTSAQKNPTAFYLCASSINSLMNTEAFFGQGTRLTVV.

The table lists this clonotype with a few counts. The chain joins TRBV29-1 to TRBJ1-1; tentatively, D is TRBD1 (6 bases). CDR1 and CDR2 from the germline V gene are SQVTM and ANQGSEA. The V end lost 5 bases, the J end lost 11 bases, and 24 bases lay between the germline ends. The CDR3 contains 14 residues. The CDR3 loop is CSVLQSPIRGTAFF. CDR3 DNA: TGCAGCGTTCTTCAGAGCCCCATCAGGGGTACGGCTTTCTTT.

In nucleotides, the CDR3 is TGTGCCAGCATAACTCAGGGGTACCGTCTAGACTATGGCTACACCTTC. It encodes CASITQGYRLDYGYTF. The chain links TRBV28 to TRBJ1-2; D perhaps matches TRBD1 (6 bases). V gave up 7 bases and J gave up 3 bases, with 21 bases separating them. Germline assignment: CDR1 MDHEN and CDR2 SYDVKM. CDR3 size: 16 residues.

The chain combines TRBV6-1 with TRBJ2-1; TRBD1 aligns across 8 bases. Trimming removed 9 bases from V and 6 bases from J; junction bases left unmatched: 13. Germline V gene sequence: CDR1 MNHNS, CDR2 SASEGT. The CDR3 has 15 amino acids. The CDR3 DNA sequence: TGTGCCAGTAGTCCCGGGACAGGATGGTTCAATGAGCAGTTCTTC. Translation: CASSPGTGWFNEQFF.

The chain couples TRBV4-1 to TRBJ1-2, with a weak D call TRBD1 (5 bases). From germline, CDR1 is MGHRA and CDR2 YSYEKL. The CDR3 runs to 13 residues. V was trimmed by 4 bases and J by 4 bases, leaving 10 bases between them. The CDR3 DNA sequence: TGCGCCAGCAGCCGGGGCTACTCCTATGGCTACACCTTC. Protein: CASSRGYSYGYTF.

The chain couples TRBV15 to TRBJ1-5; D is perhaps TRBD1 (6 bases). The length of the CDR3 is 13 residues. Germline V lookup: CDR1 LNHNV, CDR2 YYDKDF (reference sequence). V shed 5 bases and J shed 7 bases, with 12 bases lying between them. The CDR3 reads CATSRRGSQPQHF. The DNA of the CDR3 is TGTGCCACCAGCCGCAGGGGTTCGCAGCCCCAGCATTTT.

The gene calls are TRBV27 and TRBJ2-5; D not certain. CDR3 length equals 12 residues. The ends were cut back, 2 bases at V and 6 bases at J, with 7 bases in the middle. The germline CDR1 and CDR2 sequences are MNHEY and SMNVEV (reference sequence). CDR3 sequence reads: CASSLDAQTQYF. As DNA, the CDR3 is TGTGCCAGCAGTTTAGACGCGCAGACCCAGTACTTC.

V is TRBV20-1 and J is TRBJ2-3; D perhaps matches TRBD2 (6 bases). Germline V lookup: CDR1 DFQATT, CDR2 SNEGSKA (reference sequence). V shed 6 bases and J shed 2 bases, with 12 bases lying between them. This CDR3 has 13 amino acids. The CDR3 DNA reads as TGCAGTGCCGGGGGATTCCACACAGATACGCAGTATTTT. Translation: CSAGGFHTDTQYF.

This chain joins TRBV29-1 and TRBJ2-5, with D maybe TRBD2 (5 bases). The CDR3 contains 15 residues. Trimming left V 5 bases short and J 1 base short, with 17 bases between. The germline V gene encodes CDR1 SQVTM and CDR2 ANQGSEA. CDR3 nucleotides: TGCAGCGTTTCAGGTGGCGGGTATTCCCAAGAGACCCAGTACTTC. It is translated as CSVSGGGYSQETQYF.

The chain employs TRBV2 and TRBJ2-7; 8 bases are shared with TRBD1. The V gene end was trimmed by 5 bases and the J gene end by 1 base; junction bases not matched to a gene: 10. CDR3 length equals 16 residues. Germline values: CDR1 SNHLY, CDR2 FYNNEI. The CDR3 DNA reads as TGTGCCAGCAGTCATGACGAGACAGGGGCATCCTACGAGCAGTACTTC. Translated: CASSHDETGASYEQYF.

In this sample, this clonotype turned up a few times. The rearrangement uses TRBV5-5 and TRBJ2-6; D gene ambiguous. Trimming stripped 2 bases from V and 0 bases from J, with 15 bases between. Germline V gene lookup returns CDR1 SGHKS and CDR2 YYEKEE (reference sequence). The CDR3 loop spans 18 amino acids. This CDR3 is CASSFKGSASSGANVLTF. Written as DNA, the CDR3 is TGTGCCAGCAGCTTTAAAGGTTCGGCGAGCTCTGGGGCCAACGTCCTGACTTTC.

This clonotype was recorded at least ten times. The V gene is TRBV5-6, the J gene TRBJ2-1; 7 positions agree with TRBD2. The CDR3 sequence is 17 residues long. Unmatched junction bases numbered 11, after V lost 4 bases and J lost 1 base. Germline CDR1 reads SGHDT; CDR2 reads YYEEEE. Here the CDR3 DNA reads TGTGCCAGCAGCCTCATTGCGACTAGCCGGTCCTACAATGAGCAGTTCTTC. It specifies CASSLIATSRSYNEQFF.

The chain uses TRBV5-1 and TRBJ1-6, with D possibly being TRBD1 (5 bases). The CDR3 runs 16 residues. Per germline, CDR1 SGHRS and CDR2 YFSETQ. Trimming took off 4 bases at V and 3 bases at J, with 14 bases between the two ends. CDR3: CASSKTELLYNSPLHF. CDR3 bases: TGCGCCAGCAGCAAGACAGAATTACTCTATAATTCACCCCTCCACTTT.

In this sample, this clonotype turned up many times. The chain has TRBV12-3 or TRBV12-4 and TRBJ2-1; TRBD1 or TRBD2 may be the D gene (5 bases each). V was clipped by 7 bases and J by 9 bases, with 13 bases between them. This CDR3 contains 12 residues. The DNA for the CDR3 is TGTGCCAGCATCCTCGATGGGACTGAGCAGTTCTTC. The encoded protein is CASILDGTEQFF.

This clonotype was observed a few times. The V and J genes are TRBV12-3 or TRBV12-4 and TRBJ2-7, with TRBD1 matching 8 bases. V lost 2 bases, J lost 5 bases, and 5 bases stayed unmatched. The CDR3 has 14 amino acids. As DNA, the CDR3 is TGTGCCAGCAGTTTAAGACAGGGGAACGACGAGCAGTACTTC. It translates to CASSLRQGNDEQYF.

Written as DNA, the CDR3 is TGTGCCAGCAGCCCTAGAATCCCGGGACAGGGTTTACACGAGCAGTACTTC. Protein sequence: CASSPRIPGQGLHEQYF. The chain is built from TRBV12-3 or TRBV12-4 and TRBJ2-7; 9 nucleotides line up with TRBD1. Unmatched junction bases numbered 17, after V lost 6 bases and J lost 5 bases. CDR3 size: 17 residues.

This chain joins TRBV28 and TRBJ2-7; D remains unclear. The CDR3 has 13 amino acids. V was trimmed by 6 bases and J by 3 bases, leaving 12 bases between them. CDR1 and CDR2 from the germline V gene are MDHEN and SYDVKM. CDR3 in amino acids: CASSSAINYEQYF. The CDR3 DNA follows: TGTGCCAGCAGCTCGGCGATCAACTACGAGCAGTACTTC.

The gene calls are TRBV6-1 and TRBJ1-6; D unclear. V dropped 6 bases and J dropped 13 bases, with 19 bases sitting between them. The CDR3 length is 14 residues. Germline V gene data show CDR1 as MNHNS and CDR2 as SASEGT. The CDR3 sequence is CASSITRLFDPLHF. CDR3 bases: TGTGCCAGCAGCATAACGAGACTTTTCGATCCCCTCCACTTT.

This clonotype was counted between two and nine times. The chain is built from TRBV5-1 and TRBJ2-6, with D hard to call. V was shortened by 0 bases and J by 3 bases, with 4 bases between the two germline ends. Germline-derived CDR1 and CDR2 are SGHRS and YFSETQ. This CDR3 region has 14 residues. This CDR3 is CASSLVGGANVLTF. The CDR3 DNA follows: TGCGCCAGCAGCTTGGTTGGTGGGGCCAACGTCCTGACTTTC. The complete variable domain, with remaining parts taken from reference TRBV5-1 and TRBJ2-6, reads KAGVTQTPRYLIKTRGQQVTLSCSPISGHRSVSWYQQTPGQGLQFLFEYFSETQRNKGNFPGRFSGRQFSNSRSEMNVSTLELGDSALYLCASSLVGGANVLTFGAGSRLTVL.

This clonotype was found a few times. In DNA form, the CDR3 reads TGTGCCAGCAGCCGAACGACTAGCGGCTCCTACGAGCAGTACTTC. Its protein product is CASSRTTSGSYEQYF. The gene calls are TRBV12-3 or TRBV12-4 and TRBJ2-7, with 9 nucleotides matching TRBD2. This CDR3 region has 15 residues. Unmatched junction bases numbered 6, after V lost 6 bases and J lost 0 bases.

This clonotype has just a few counts. The chain recombines TRBV7-2 with TRBJ2-1; D could derive from TRBD1 or TRBD2 (6 bases each). The V end was cut by 1 base, the J end by 2 bases, with 12 bases between. Germline CDR1 SGHTA, CDR2 FQGNSA. There are 16 residues in the CDR3. The CDR3 is CASSLVTGRPYNEQFF. CDR3 DNA: TGTGCCAGCAGCTTAGTCACAGGGAGGCCCTACAATGAGCAGTTCTTC.